This entry lists 2 T cell receptor beta chains sequenced from one sample in a study of neurological immune-mediated disorders. TCRdb itself ran the 5' RACE reads through MiXCR, one entry per CDR3 protein. The sample shows approximately 100,000 distinct CDR3 sequences, 3% to 4% of them seen only once. Material for sequencing was PBMCs. The receptors were gathered from a woman younger than 35 with multiple sclerosis.

The chain carries TRBV27 and TRBJ2-1, with TRBD2 matching over 10 bases. With 5 bases clipped from V and 0 bases from J, the junction kept 13 bases outside the gene matches. Per the germline V gene, CDR1 is MNHEY and CDR2 is SMNVEV (reference sequence). CDR3 length equals 19 residues. The CDR3 spells CASSPSLAGVLFSYNEQFF. As DNA, the CDR3 is TGTGCCAGCAGTCCCAGCCTAGCGGGAGTTCTTTTCTCCTACAATGAGCAGTTCTTC.

This clonotype was recorded at least ten times. This chain connects TRBV5-5 to TRBJ1-6; D unresolved. CDR1 and CDR2 from the germline V gene are SGHKS and YYEKEE (reference sequence). CDR3 length: 14 amino acids. V lost 2 bases and J lost 7, with 10 bases in between. The CDR3 coding sequence is TGTGCCAGCAGCTTTGCCCAGACGAATTCACCCCTCCACTTT. Encoded protein: CASSFAQTNSPLHF. The full variable domain, in which reference TRBV5-5 and TRBJ1-6 provide the parts outside the CDR3, is DAGVTQSPTHLIKTRGQQVTLRCSPISGHKSVSWYQQVLGQGPQFIFQYYEKEERGRGNFPDRFSARQFPNYSSELNVNALLLGDSALYLCASSFAQTNSPLHFGNGTRLTVT.